This T cell receptor beta chain emerged from a study of shared clonotypes between healthy human individuals. General observations from the study: The diversity represented, both genetic and in exposure history, was limited by few donors.

V dropped 5 bases and J dropped 7 bases, with 18 bases sitting between them. The CDR3 has 14 amino acids. The germline CDR1 and CDR2 sequences are MNHEY and SVGAGI. Memory CD4+ cells were the fraction left after CD45RA+ naive selection. Genomic DNA from each subset was divided evenly over several immunoSEQ plates. Assay used: immunoSEQ multiplex PCR; TCRdb lists only in-frame clones, some missing. The sample holds 2 million to 3 million clones, roughly 93% seen once. Note on this clone: Its cognate antigen is unknown.

The sample comprised naive CD4+ T cells from PBMCs. Subset indicated: CD45RA+ positively selected. This chain joins TRBV6-5 and TRBJ2-7; D gene ambiguous. The receptor's source is a man between 18 and 35 years old in good health. Some clones in this sample may be carry-over from other donors' samples. The CDR3 bases are TGTGCCAGCAGTGTCACGGGCAACATCGAGGAGCAGTACTTC. Amino acids: CASSVTGNIEEQYF.